One and the same sample provided the 17 T cell receptor beta chains below, sequenced in a study of cytomegalovirus exposure and HLA in healthy donors. 13 Jbeta primers and 60 Vbeta primers were used for the PCR. Method: immunoSEQ multiplex PCR; TCRdb's copy keeps in-frame clones and lacks some. Counted here are about 55,000 clones, 75% to 80% occurring once; the ten biggest clones make up over 1.1%. The specimen was PBMCs. These receptors were collected from a female donor in good health and CMV-seronegative.

The chain carries TRBV5-1 and TRBJ2-3; 9 bases are a match to TRBD1. Germline V lookup: CDR1 SGHRS, CDR2 YFSETQ. This CDR3 spans 17 amino acids. The V segment lost 3 bases and the J segment 2 bases; nucleotides outside the gene matches: 10. The CDR3 DNA follows: TGCGCCAGCAGCTACGGTCCGGGACAGGGATCCACAGATACGCAGTATTTT. This translates into CASSYGPGQGSTDTQYF.

V is TRBV9 and J is TRBJ2-3; 7 positions agree with TRBD1. CDR1 is SGDLS, CDR2 YYNGEE, per germline. V shed 0 bases and J 8 bases; nucleotides not matched to a gene: 3. This CDR3 is 13 amino acids long. The DNA of the CDR3 is TGTGCCAGCAGCGTAGAGGGGGCCCCTACGCAGTATTTT. Translation: CASSVEGAPTQYF.

This clone was seen once. The CDR3 DNA is TGCGCCAGCACCTCGGGATCCATGAACACTGAAGCTTTCTTT. Translated, it gives CASTSGSMNTEAFF. V gene TRBV5-1 combines with J gene TRBJ1-1; D unresolved. The CDR3 runs to 14 residues. V was trimmed by 6 bases and J by 0 bases, leaving 12 bases between them. CDR1 is SGHRS and CDR2 is YFSETQ in the germline V gene.

There are a few counts of this clone. This chain joins TRBV27 and TRBJ2-5; TRBD2 aligns across 9 bases. The DNA end lines up better with TRBJ2-7; the J call may be wrong. This CDR3 is built from 14 residues. Germline V gene data show CDR1 as MNHEY and CDR2 as SMNVEV (reference sequence). The CDR3 protein is CASSWTGLAGEQYF. CDR3 sequence (DNA): TGTGCCAGCAGCTGGACGGGACTAGCTGGCGAGCAGTACTTC.

This chain's CDR3 is CATSLNIMSYYGYTF. As DNA, the CDR3 is TGTGCCACCAGCCTTAATATAATGTCCTACTATGGCTACACCTTC. The chain recombines TRBV15 with TRBJ1-2; D call uncertain. This CDR3 has 15 residues. The germline gives CDR1 LNHNV, CDR2 YYDKDF (reference sequence). V was trimmed by 5 bases and J by 3 bases, leaving 16 bases between them.

The chain recombines TRBV5-8 with TRBJ2-3, with TRBD2 matching 14 bases. This CDR3 is 17 amino acids long. CDR1 SGHTS and CDR2 YDEGEE come from the germline V gene. The junction had 6 bases not matched to a gene; V was cut back by 3 bases and J by 3 bases. The DNA of the CDR3 is TGTGCCAGCAGCTCGGGACTAGCGGGGGTGTGGACAGATACGCAGTATTTT. This sequence encodes CASSSGLAGVWTDTQYF.

The gene calls are TRBV5-1 and TRBJ1-2, with 8 nucleotides matching TRBD1. V lost 0 bases to trimming and J lost 2 bases; unmatched junction nucleotides: 3. The CDR3 contains 15 residues. Germline-derived CDR1 and CDR2 are SGHRS and YFSETQ. The CDR3 DNA sequence: TGCGCCAGCAGCTTGGGTCAGGGGGCCAACTATGGCTACACCTTC. Its protein product is CASSLGQGANYGYTF.

This clone was seen a handful of times. V usage is TRBV11-1 and J usage is TRBJ1-1; D gene uncertain. The CDR3 is 12 residues long. The germline gives CDR1 SGHAT, CDR2 FQDESV (reference sequence). V lost 5 bases and J lost 8, with 12 bases in between. Here the CDR3 DNA reads TGTGCCAGCAGCATAAACAGAATCGAAGCTTTCTTT. It codes for CASSINRIEAFF.

This sequence joins TRBV10-3 and TRBJ1-1; 7 nucleotides match TRBD1. Trimming took 10 bases from V and 2 from J; bases not matched to a gene: 7. The CDR3 contains 13 residues. The germline gives CDR1 ENHRY, CDR2 SYGVKD. CDR3 amino acids: CATGRQGNTEAFF. The CDR3 DNA follows: TGTGCCACCGGGCGACAGGGTAACACTGAAGCTTTCTTT.

The chain carries TRBV7-2 and TRBJ2-3; maybe TRBD1 (6 bases). Germline CDR1 and CDR2: SGHTA and FQGNSA. Trimming took 5 bases from V and 3 from J, leaving 15 bases between them. This CDR3 has 15 amino acids. CDR3 residues: CASSAFITGTDTQYF. CDR3 DNA sequence: TGTGCCAGCAGCGCCTTTATAACAGGGACAGATACGCAGTATTTT.

This chain connects TRBV30 to TRBJ1-5; the match to TRBD1 covers 8 bases. V gave up 0 bases and J gave up 0 bases; unmatched junction bases: 7. The CDR3 totals 17 residues. The germline V gene encodes CDR1 GTSNPN and CDR2 SVGIG (reference sequence). CDR3 region: CAWSVGTGQYSNQPQHF. The CDR3 DNA follows: TGTGCCTGGAGTGTAGGGACAGGACAATATAGCAATCAGCCCCAGCATTTT.

This clone was found a few times. This rearrangement joins TRBV7-3 to TRBJ2-1, with 8 nucleotides matching TRBD2. CDR1 is SGHTA and CDR2 is FQGTGA in the germline V gene. The ends lost 5 bases at V and 1 base at J; junction bases unmatched: 7. The CDR3 is made up of 16 amino acids. This CDR3 is CASSTFRGGSYNEQFF. For the CDR3, the DNA is TGTGCCAGCAGCACCTTCCGGGGGGGATCCTACAATGAGCAGTTCTTC.

This clone showed up just a few times. This chain links TRBV5-1 with TRBJ1-6; TRBD1 aligns across 9 bases. After removal of 1 base from V and 5 bases from J, the junction contained 4 bases not matched to a gene. The CDR3 is made up of 16 amino acids. Germline loops: CDR1 SGHRS, CDR2 YFSETQ. As DNA, the CDR3 is TGCGCCAGCAGCTTGTCGACAGGGGGAAATAATTCACCCCTCCACTTT. Translation: CASSLSTGGNNSPLHF.

This chain uses TRBV19 with TRBJ2-1; 12 bases fit TRBD2. The V gene end was trimmed by 8 bases and the J gene end by 7 bases; junction bases not matched to a gene: 6. The germline V gene has CDR1 LNHDA and CDR2 SQIVND (reference sequence). This CDR3 has 14 residues. The CDR3, as DNA: TGTGCCAGTGTGAGGACTAGCGGGGAGAATGAGCAGTTCTTC. Encoded protein: CASVRTSGENEQFF.

This clone was recorded once. This chain links TRBV27 with TRBJ1-2, with 7 bases matching TRBD1. The length of the CDR3 is 16 residues. Germline V gene lookup returns CDR1 MNHEY and CDR2 SMNVEV (reference sequence). J was trimmed by 8 bases and V by 4 bases; bases with no gene match: 16. The CDR3 DNA reads TGTGCCAGCAGTTCGGGACAGACTATCTCGGTCGAGGGCTACACCTTC. Translation: CASSSGQTISVEGYTF.

The sample holds a few counts of this clone. The V gene is TRBV7-8, the J gene TRBJ1-2, with a possible D match to TRBD1 (6 bases). Germline values: CDR1 SGHVS, CDR2 FQNEAQ. The CDR3 is 16 amino acids. Trimming cost V 5 bases and J 0 bases, with 16 bases left between them. The CDR3 here is CASSPMGQGSNYGYTF. In nucleotides, the CDR3 is TGTGCCAGCAGCCCCATGGGCCAGGGGTCTAACTATGGCTACACCTTC.

This clone has only one observation. This sequence joins TRBV7-9 and TRBJ1-1, with a tentative D call TRBD1 (6 bases). The V end lost 5 bases, the J end lost 13 bases, and 17 bases lay between the germline ends. CDR1 SEHNR and CDR2 FQNEAQ come from the germline V gene (reference sequence). The CDR3 extends over 12 amino acids. In nucleotides, the CDR3 is TGTGCCAGCAGCGAAGGACAGACAATGGATTTCTTT. Translation gives CASSEGQTMDFF.